A single sample gave rise to the 5 T cell receptor beta chains below, sequenced in a study of T cells after yellow fever vaccination. One entry per CDR3 protein results from TCRdb running MiXCR on the 5' RACE reads. The sample consists of some 500,000 distinct CDR3 sequences, around an eighth of them appearing once. Sequences were derived from PBMCs, sampled on the day of the yellow fever booster vaccination. The receptors stem from a man aged 25-40 years who received the YFV17D yellow fever vaccine.

In this sample, this clonotype turned up a few times. In DNA, the CDR3 is TGTGCCAGCAGGGATTGGGACTCTGGGGCCAACGTCCTGACTTTC. Encoded protein: CASRDWDSGANVLTF. The chain is built from TRBV27 and TRBJ2-6; D is ambiguous. Germline-derived CDR1 and CDR2 are MNHEY and SMNVEV (reference sequence). The CDR3 has 15 amino acids. Trimming took off 6 bases at V and 0 bases at J, with 9 bases between the two ends.

The chain uses TRBV7-9 and TRBJ2-5; weak D call: TRBD2 (6 bases). V lost 5 bases to trimming and J lost 4 bases, with 14 bases between them. Germline loops: CDR1 SEHNR, CDR2 FQNEAQ (reference sequence). The CDR3 extends over 14 amino acids. CDR3 nucleotide sequence: TGTGCCAGCAGCCCAGGGACTGTTAGAGAGACCCAGTACTTC. Translated, it gives CASSPGTVRETQYF.

The table lists this clonotype with a few counts. The chain is built from TRBV7-3 and TRBJ2-1; 8 nucleotides align to TRBD1. V shed 0 bases, J shed 4 bases, and the junction held 2 bases outside the gene matches. CDR1 and CDR2 (germline): SGHTA, FQGTGA. The CDR3 spans 15 residues. In DNA, the CDR3 is TGTGCCAGCAGCTTAACTTGGACAGGGTACAATGAGCAGTTCTTC. It encodes CASSLTWTGYNEQFF.

J is TRBJ1-5 and V is TRBV28; TRBD1 aligns across 10 bases. V lost 11 bases, J lost 6 bases, and 13 bases stayed unmatched. This CDR3 comprises 15 residues. CDR1 is MDHEN, CDR2 SYDVKM, per germline. DNA for the CDR3: TGTGCCGCTCGGCGAGGACAGGGGGTTTTTCAGCCCCAGCATTTT. Translating gives CAARRGQGVFQPQHF.

The chain combines TRBV2 with TRBJ1-5; 7 bases fit TRBD1. The V and J ends lost 6 bases and 7 bases, in that order; junction bases with no gene match: 6. CDR3 size: 13 residues. Looked up from germline, CDR1 is SNHLY and CDR2 is FYNNEI. The chain's CDR3 is CASRAGGWQPQHF. The CDR3 DNA reads as TGTGCCAGCAGGGCAGGGGGTTGGCAGCCCCAGCATTTT.